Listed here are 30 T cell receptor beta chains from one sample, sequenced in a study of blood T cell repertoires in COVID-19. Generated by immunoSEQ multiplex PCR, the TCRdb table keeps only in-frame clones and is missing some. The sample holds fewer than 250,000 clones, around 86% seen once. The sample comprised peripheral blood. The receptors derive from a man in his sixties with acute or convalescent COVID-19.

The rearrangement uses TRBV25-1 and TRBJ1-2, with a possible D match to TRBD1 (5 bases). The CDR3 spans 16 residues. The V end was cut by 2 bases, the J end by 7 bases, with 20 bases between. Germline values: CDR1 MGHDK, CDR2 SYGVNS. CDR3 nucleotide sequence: TGTGCCAGCAGTGAAAGTGGTCTTCAGGGCCCGTCTGGCTACACCTTC. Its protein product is CASSESGLQGPSGYTF.

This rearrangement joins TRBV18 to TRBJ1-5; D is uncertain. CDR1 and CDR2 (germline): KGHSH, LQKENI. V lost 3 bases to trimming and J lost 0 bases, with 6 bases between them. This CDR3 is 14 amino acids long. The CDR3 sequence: CASSPTDSNQPQHF. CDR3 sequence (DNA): TGTGCCAGCTCACCTACAGATAGCAATCAGCCCCAGCATTTT.

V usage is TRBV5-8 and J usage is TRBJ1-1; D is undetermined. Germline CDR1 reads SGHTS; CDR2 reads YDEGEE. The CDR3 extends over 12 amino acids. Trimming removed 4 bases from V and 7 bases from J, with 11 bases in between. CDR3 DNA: TGTGCCAGCAGCCTGCCACCAGGTGAAGCTTTCTTT. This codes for CASSLPPGEAFF.

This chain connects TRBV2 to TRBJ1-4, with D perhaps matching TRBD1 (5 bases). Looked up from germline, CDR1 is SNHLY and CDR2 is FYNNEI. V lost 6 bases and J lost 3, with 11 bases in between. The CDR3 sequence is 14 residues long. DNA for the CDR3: TGTGCCAGCAGCCCCCAAGGGGCTAATGAAAAACTGTTTTTT. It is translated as CASSPQGANEKLFF.

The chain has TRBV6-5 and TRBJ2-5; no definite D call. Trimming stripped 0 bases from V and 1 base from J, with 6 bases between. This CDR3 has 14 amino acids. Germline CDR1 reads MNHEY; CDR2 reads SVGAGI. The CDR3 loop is CASSYSAVQETQYF. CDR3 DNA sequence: TGTGCCAGCAGTTACTCTGCAGTCCAAGAGACCCAGTACTTC.

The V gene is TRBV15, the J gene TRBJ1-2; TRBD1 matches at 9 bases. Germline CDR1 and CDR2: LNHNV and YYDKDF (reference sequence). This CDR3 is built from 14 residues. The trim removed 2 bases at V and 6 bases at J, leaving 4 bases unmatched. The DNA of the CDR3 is TGTGCCACCAGCAGAAGGGACAGGGAGAATGGCTACACCTTC. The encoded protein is CATSRRDRENGYTF.

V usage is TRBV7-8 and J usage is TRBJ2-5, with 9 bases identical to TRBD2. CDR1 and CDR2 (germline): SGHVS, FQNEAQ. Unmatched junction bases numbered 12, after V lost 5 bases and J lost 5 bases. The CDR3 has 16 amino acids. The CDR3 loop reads CASSPRSSGGGETQYF. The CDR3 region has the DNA TGTGCCAGCAGCCCGCGCAGTAGCGGGGGTGGGGAGACCCAGTACTTC.

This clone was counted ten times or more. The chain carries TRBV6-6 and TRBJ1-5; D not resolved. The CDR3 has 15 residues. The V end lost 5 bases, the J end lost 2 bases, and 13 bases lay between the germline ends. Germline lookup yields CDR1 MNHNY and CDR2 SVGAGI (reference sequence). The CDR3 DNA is TGTGCCAGCAGTGACCCGATGGGCCGCAATCAGCCCCAGCATTTT. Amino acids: CASSDPMGRNQPQHF.

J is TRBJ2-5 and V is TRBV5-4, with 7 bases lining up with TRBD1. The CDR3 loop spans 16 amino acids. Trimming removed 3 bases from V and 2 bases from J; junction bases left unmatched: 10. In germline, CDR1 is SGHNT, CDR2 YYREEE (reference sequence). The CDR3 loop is CASSWALTGMQETQYF. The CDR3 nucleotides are TGTGCCAGCAGCTGGGCCCTGACAGGGATGCAAGAGACCCAGTACTTC.

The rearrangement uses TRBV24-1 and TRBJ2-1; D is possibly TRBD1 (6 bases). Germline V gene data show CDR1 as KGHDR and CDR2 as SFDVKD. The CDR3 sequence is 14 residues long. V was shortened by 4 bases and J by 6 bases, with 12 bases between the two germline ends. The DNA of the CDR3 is TGTGCCACCAGTGAAATGGGCAGGGGCAATGAGCAGTTCTTC. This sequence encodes CATSEMGRGNEQFF.

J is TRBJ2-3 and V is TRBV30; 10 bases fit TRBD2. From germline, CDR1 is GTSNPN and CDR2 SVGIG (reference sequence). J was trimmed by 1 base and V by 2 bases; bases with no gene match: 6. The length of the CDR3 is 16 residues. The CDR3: CAWSRLAGARTDTQYF. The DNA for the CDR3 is TGTGCCTGGAGTAGGCTAGCGGGGGCCCGCACAGATACGCAGTATTTT.

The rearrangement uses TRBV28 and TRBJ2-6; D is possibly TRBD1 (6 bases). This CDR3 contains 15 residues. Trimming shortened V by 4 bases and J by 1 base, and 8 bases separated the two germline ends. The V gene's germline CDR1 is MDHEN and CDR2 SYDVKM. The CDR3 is CASSSGASGANVLTF. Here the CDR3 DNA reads TGTGCCAGCAGTTCAGGGGCATCTGGGGCCAACGTCCTGACTTTC. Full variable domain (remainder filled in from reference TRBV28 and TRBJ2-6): DVKVTQSSRYLVKRTGEKVFLECVQDMDHENMFWYRQDPGLGLRLIYFSYDVKMKEKGDIPEGYSVSREKKERFSLILESASTNQTSMYLCASSSGASGANVLTFGAGSRLTVL.

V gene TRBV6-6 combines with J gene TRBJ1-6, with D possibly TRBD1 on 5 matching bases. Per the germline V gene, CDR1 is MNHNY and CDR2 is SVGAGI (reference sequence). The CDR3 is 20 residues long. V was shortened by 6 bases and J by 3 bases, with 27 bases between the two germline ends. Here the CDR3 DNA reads TGTGCCAGCAGCACCATGTCCCCCGGAGCAGGGAAAAGCTATAATTCACCCCTCCACTTT. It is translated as CASSTMSPGAGKSYNSPLHF.

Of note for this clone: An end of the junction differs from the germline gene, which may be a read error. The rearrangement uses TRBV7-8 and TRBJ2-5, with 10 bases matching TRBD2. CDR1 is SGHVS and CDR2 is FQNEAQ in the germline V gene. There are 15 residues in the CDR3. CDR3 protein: CANSPGLAAGETQYF. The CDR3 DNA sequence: TGTGCCAACAGCCCTGGACTAGCGGCTGGGGAGACCCAGTACTTC.

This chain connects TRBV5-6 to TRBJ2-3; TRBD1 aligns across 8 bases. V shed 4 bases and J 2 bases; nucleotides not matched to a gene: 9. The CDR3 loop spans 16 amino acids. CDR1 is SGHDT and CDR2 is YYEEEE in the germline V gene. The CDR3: CASSPAGTGITDTQYF. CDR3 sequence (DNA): TGTGCCAGCAGCCCAGCCGGGACAGGTATCACAGATACGCAGTATTTT.

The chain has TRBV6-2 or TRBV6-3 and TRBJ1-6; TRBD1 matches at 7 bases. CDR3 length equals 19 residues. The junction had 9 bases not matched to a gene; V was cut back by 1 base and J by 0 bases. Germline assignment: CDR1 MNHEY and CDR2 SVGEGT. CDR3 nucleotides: TGTGCCAGCAGTTACTACCCTCGAGGGGGCATCTCCTATAATTCACCCCTCCACTTT. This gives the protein CASSYYPRGGISYNSPLHF.

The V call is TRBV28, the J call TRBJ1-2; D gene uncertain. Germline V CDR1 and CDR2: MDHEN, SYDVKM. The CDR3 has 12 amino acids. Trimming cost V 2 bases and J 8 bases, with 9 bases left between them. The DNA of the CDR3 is TGTGCCAGCAGTTTAGAGGGTCGGGGCTACACCTTC. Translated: CASSLEGRGYTF.

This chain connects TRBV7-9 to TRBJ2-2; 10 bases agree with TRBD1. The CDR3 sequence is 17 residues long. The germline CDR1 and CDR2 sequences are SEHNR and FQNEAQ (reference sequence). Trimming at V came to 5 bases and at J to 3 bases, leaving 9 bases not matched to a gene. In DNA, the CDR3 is TGTGCCAGCAGCCTCAAGGGAGGGACAGGGGACACCGGGGAGCTGTTTTTT. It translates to CASSLKGGTGDTGELFF.

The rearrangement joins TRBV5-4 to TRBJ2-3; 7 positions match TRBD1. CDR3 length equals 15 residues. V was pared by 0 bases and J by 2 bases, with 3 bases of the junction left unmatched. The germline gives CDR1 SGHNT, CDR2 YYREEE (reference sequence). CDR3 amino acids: CASSLGTGHTDTQYF. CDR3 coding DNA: TGTGCCAGCAGCTTGGGGACAGGACACACAGATACGCAGTATTTT.

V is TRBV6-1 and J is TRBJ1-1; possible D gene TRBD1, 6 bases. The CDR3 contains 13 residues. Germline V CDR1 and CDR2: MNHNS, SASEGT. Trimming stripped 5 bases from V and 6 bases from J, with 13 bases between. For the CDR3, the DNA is TGTGCCAGCAGTTCGGAAGGGGGGGCTGAAGCTTTCTTT. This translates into CASSSEGGAEAFF.

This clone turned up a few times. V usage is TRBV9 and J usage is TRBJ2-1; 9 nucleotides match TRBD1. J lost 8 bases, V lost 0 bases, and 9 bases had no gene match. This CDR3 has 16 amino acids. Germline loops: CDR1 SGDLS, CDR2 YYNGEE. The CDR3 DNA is TGTGCCAGCAGCGTAGCCCCATCGGGGACAGGGCATGAGCAGTTCTTC. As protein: CASSVAPSGTGHEQFF.

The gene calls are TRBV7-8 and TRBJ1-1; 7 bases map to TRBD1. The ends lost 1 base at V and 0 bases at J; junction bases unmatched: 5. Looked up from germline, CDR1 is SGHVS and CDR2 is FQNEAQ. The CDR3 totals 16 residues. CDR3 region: CASSLGQGQLNTEAFF. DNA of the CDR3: TGTGCCAGCAGCTTAGGCCAGGGACAGCTGAACACTGAAGCTTTCTTT.

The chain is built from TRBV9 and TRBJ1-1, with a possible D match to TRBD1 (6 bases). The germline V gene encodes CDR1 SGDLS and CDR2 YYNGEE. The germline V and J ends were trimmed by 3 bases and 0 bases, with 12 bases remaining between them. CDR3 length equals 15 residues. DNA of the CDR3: TGTGCCAGCAGCGCCCCACAGGGTGTGAACACTGAAGCTTTCTTT. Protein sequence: CASSAPQGVNTEAFF.

The CDR3 region has the DNA TGTGCCAGCAGGCCCAAATGGGGCGGGGGGTCCCAAGAGACCCAGTACTTC. It is translated as CASRPKWGGGSQETQYF. The chain has TRBV27 and TRBJ2-5; 8 bases line up with TRBD2. With 6 bases clipped from V and 1 base from J, the junction kept 13 bases outside the gene matches. CDR1 and CDR2 (germline): MNHEY, SMNVEV (reference sequence). The CDR3 runs 17 residues.

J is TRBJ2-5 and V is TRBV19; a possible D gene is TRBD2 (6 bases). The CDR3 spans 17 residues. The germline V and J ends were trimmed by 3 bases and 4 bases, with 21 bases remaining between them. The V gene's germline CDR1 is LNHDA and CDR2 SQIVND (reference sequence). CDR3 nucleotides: TGTGCCAGTAGTATCGCTTCCCGAGGCGGGGCCGGAGAGACCCAGTACTTC. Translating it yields CASSIASRGGAGETQYF.

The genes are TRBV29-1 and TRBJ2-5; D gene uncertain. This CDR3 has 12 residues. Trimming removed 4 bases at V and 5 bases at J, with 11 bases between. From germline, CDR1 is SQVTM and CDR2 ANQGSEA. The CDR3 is CSVGPGEETQYF. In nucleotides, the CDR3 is TGCAGCGTTGGTCCCGGTGAGGAGACCCAGTACTTC.

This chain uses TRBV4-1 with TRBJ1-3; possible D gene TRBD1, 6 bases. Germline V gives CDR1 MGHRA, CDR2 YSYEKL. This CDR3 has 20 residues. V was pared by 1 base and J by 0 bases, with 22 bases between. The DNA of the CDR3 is TGCGCCAGCAGCCAAGGGGGGTCTCGGCAGGGGCGACCCTCTGGAAACACCATATATTTT. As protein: CASSQGGSRQGRPSGNTIYF.

The CDR3 region is CASSIGQPYGYTF. Here the CDR3 DNA reads TGTGCCAGTAGTATTGGACAGCCTTATGGCTACACCTTC. The V gene is TRBV19, the J gene TRBJ1-2; TRBD1 is a possible D gene (6 bases). The CDR3 is 13 amino acids. Germline lookup yields CDR1 LNHDA and CDR2 SQIVND (reference sequence). V was pared by 3 bases and J by 5 bases, with 10 bases between.

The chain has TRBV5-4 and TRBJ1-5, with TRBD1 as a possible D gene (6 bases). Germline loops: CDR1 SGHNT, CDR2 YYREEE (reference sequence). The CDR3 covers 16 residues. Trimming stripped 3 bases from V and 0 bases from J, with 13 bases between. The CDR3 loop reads CASSWGGRDSNQPQHF. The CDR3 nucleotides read TGTGCCAGCAGCTGGGGGGGCAGGGATAGCAATCAGCCCCAGCATTTT.

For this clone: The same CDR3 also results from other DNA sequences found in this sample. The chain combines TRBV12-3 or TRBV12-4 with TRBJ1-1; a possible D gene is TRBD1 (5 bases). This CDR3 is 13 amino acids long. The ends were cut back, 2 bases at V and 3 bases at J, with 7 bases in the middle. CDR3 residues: CASSLWGDTEAFF. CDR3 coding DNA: TGTGCCAGCAGTTTATGGGGGGACACTGAAGCTTTCTTT.